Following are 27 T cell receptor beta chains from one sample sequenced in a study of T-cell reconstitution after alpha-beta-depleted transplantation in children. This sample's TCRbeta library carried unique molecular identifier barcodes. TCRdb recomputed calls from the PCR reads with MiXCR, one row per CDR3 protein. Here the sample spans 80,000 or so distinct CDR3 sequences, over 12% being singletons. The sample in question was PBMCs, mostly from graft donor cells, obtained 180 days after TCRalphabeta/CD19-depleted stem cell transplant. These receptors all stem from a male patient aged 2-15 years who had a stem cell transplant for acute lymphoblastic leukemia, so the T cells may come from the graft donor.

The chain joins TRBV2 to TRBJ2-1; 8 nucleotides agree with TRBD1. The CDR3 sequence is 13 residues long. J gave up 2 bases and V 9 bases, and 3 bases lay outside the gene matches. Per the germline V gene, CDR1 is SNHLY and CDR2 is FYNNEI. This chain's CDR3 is CARSTGAYNEQFF. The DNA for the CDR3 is TGTGCCAGGTCGACAGGGGCCTACAATGAGCAGTTCTTC.

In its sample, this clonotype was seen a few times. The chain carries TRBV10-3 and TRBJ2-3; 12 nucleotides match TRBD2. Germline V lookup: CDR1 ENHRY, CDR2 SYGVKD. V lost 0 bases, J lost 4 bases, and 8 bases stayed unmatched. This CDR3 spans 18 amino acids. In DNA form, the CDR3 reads TGTGCCATCAGTGAGTCAAGGAAGGCTAGCGGGGGGGCAGATACGCAGTATTTT. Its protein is CAISESRKASGGADTQYF.

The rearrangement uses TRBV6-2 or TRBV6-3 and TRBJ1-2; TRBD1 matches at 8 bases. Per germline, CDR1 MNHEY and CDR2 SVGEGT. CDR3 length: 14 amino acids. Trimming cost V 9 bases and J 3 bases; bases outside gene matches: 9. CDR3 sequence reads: CARPDRAYDYGYTF. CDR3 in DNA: TGTGCCAGGCCGGACAGGGCTTACGACTATGGCTACACCTTC.

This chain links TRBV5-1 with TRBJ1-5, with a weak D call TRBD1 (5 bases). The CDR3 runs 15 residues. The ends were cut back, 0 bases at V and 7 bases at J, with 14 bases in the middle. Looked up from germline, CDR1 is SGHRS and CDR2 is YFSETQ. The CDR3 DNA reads TGCGCCAGCAGCTTGGCCGGGGGTCGAGGCCAGCCCCAGCATTTT. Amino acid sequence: CASSLAGGRGQPQHF.

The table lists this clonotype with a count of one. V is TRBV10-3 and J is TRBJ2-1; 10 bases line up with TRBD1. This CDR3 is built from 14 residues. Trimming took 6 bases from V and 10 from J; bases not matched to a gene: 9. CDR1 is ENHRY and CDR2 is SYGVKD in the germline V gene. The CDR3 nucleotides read TGTGCCATCAGCCTCGGGACAGGGGTGAGGGAGCAGTTCTTC. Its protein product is CAISLGTGVREQFF.

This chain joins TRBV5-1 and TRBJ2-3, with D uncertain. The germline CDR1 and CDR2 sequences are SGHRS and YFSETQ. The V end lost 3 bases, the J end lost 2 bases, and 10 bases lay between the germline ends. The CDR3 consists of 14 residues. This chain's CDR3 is CASSSQALTDTQYF. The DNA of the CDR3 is TGCGCCAGCAGCTCGCAGGCGCTCACAGATACGCAGTATTTT.

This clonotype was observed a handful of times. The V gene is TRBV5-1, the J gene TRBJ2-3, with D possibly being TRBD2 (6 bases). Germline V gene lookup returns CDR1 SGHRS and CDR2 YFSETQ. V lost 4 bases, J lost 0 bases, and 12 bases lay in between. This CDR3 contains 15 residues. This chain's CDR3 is CASSALATSTDTQYF. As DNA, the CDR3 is TGCGCCAGCAGCGCGCTAGCGACCAGCACAGATACGCAGTATTTT. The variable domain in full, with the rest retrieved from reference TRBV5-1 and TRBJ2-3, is KAGVTQTPRYLIKTRGQQVTLSCSPISGHRSVSWYQQTPGQGLQFLFEYFSETQRNKGNFPGRFSGRQFSNSRSEMNVSTLELGDSALYLCASSALATSTDTQYFGPGTRLTVL.

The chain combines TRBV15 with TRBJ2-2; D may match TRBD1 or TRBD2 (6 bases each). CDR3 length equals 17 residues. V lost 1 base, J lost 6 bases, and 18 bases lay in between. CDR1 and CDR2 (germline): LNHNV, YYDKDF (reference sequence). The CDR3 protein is CATSRAWGAGRAGELFF. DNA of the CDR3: TGTGCCACCAGCAGAGCCTGGGGGGCGGGAAGAGCCGGGGAGCTGTTTTTT. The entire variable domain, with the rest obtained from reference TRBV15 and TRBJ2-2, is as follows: DAMVIQNPRYQVTQFGKPVTLSCSQTLNHNVMYWYQQKSSQAPKLLFHYYDKDFNNEADTPDNFQSRRPNTSFCFLDIRSPGLGDTAMYLCATSRAWGAGRAGELFFGEGSRLTVL.

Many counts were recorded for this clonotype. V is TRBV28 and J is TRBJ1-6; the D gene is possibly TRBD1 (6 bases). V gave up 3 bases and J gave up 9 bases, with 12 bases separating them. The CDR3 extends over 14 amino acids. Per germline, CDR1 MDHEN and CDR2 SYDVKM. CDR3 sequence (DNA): TGTGCCAGCAGTTTTGCACAGGGCGGTTCACCCCTCCACTTT. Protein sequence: CASSFAQGGSPLHF.

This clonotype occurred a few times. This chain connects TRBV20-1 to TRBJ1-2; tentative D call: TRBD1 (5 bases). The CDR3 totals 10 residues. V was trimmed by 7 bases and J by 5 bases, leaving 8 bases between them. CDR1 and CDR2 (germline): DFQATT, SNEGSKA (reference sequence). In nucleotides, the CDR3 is TGCAGTGAAAAGGGGTATGGCTACACCTTC. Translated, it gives CSEKGYGYTF.

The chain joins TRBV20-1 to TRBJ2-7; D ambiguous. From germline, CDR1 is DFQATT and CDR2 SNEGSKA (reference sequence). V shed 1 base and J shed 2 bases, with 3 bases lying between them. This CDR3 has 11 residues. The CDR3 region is CSARAPYEQYF. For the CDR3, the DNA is TGCAGTGCTAGAGCCCCCTACGAGCAGTACTTC.

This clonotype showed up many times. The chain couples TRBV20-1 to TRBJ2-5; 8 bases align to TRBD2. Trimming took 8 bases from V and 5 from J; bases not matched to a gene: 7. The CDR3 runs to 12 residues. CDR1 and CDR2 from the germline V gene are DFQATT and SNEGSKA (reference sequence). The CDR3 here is CSLAGRRETQYF. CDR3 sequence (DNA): TGCAGTCTAGCGGGCCGTAGGGAGACCCAGTACTTC.

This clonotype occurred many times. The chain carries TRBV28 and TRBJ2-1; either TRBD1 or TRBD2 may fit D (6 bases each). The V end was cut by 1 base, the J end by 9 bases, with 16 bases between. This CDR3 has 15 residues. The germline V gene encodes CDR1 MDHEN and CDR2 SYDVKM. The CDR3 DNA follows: TGTGCCAGCAGTTTATACCCTTCGGGGGCCCGTGAGCAGTTCTTC. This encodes CASSLYPSGAREQFF.

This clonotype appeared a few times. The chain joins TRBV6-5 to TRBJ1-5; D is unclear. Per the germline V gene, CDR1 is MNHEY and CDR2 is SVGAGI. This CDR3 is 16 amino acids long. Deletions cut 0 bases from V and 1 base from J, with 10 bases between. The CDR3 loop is CASSYSWTASNQPQHF. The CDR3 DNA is TGTGCCAGCAGTTACTCTTGGACGGCGAGCAATCAGCCCCAGCATTTT.

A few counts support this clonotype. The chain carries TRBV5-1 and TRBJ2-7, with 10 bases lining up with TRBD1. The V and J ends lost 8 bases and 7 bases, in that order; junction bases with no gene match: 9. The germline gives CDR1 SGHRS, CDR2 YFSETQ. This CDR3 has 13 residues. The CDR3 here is CASFRDRGGEQYF. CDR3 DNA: TGCGCCAGTTTCCGGGACAGGGGAGGGGAGCAGTACTTC. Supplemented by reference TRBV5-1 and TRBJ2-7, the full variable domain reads KAGVTQTPRYLIKTRGQQVTLSCSPISGHRSVSWYQQTPGQGLQFLFEYFSETQRNKGNFPGRFSGRQFSNSRSEMNVSTLELGDSALYLCASFRDRGGEQYFGPGTRLTVT.

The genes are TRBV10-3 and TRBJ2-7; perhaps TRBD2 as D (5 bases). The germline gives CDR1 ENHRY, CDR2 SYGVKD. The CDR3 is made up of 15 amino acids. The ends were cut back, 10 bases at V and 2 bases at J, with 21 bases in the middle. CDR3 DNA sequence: TGTGCCAGCGCACCTAGTGGGAGTCTGGCCTACGAGCAGTACTTC. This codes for CASAPSGSLAYEQYF.

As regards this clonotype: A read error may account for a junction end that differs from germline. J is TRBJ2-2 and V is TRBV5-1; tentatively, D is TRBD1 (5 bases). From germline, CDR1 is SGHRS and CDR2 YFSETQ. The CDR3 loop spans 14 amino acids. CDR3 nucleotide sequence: TGCGCCAGCAGGACAGCGTTCGGCACCGTGGAGCTGTTTTTT. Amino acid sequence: CASRTAFGTVELFF.

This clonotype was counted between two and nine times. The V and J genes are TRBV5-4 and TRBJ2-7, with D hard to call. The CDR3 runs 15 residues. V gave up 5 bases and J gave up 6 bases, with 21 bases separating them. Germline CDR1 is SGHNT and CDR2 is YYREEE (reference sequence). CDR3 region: CASSPRPLILGEQYF. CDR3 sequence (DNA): TGTGCCAGCAGTCCCAGACCTCTCATCCTGGGCGAGCAGTACTTC.

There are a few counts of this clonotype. The CDR3 sequence is CASSLGEVTEAFF. Here the CDR3 DNA reads TGTGCCAGCAGCTTGGGGGAGGTGACTGAAGCTTTCTTT. The V call is TRBV7-3, the J call TRBJ1-1; maybe TRBD1 (5 bases). V dropped 3 bases and J dropped 5 bases, with 10 bases sitting between them. Per germline, CDR1 SGHTA and CDR2 FQGTGA. The CDR3 consists of 13 residues.

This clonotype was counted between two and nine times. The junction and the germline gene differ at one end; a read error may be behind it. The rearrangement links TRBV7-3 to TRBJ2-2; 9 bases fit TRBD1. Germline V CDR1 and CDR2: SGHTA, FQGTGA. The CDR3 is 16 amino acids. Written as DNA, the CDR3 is TGTGCCAGCAGCTTATGGACAGGGGCGAACCCCGGGGAGCTGTTTTTT. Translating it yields CASSLWTGANPGELFF.

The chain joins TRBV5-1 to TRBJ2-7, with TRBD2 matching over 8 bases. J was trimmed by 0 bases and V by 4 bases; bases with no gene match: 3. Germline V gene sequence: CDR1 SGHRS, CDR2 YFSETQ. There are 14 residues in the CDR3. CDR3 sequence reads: CASSALADSYEQYF. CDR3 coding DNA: TGCGCCAGCAGCGCACTAGCGGACTCCTACGAGCAGTACTTC. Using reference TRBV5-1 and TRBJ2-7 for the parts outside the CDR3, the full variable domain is KAGVTQTPRYLIKTRGQQVTLSCSPISGHRSVSWYQQTPGQGLQFLFEYFSETQRNKGNFPGRFSGRQFSNSRSEMNVSTLELGDSALYLCASSALADSYEQYFGPGTRLTVT.

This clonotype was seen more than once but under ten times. The CDR3 protein is CASSPTGGISNQPQHF. The DNA for the CDR3 is TGTGCCAGCAGTCCGACAGGGGGCATCAGCAATCAGCCCCAGCATTTT. The rearrangement links TRBV7-2 to TRBJ1-5; 10 bases line up with TRBD1. This CDR3 region has 16 residues. Germline-derived CDR1 and CDR2 are SGHTA and FQGNSA. V trimming: 6 bases; J trimming: 1 base; junction bases outside the gene matches: 6.

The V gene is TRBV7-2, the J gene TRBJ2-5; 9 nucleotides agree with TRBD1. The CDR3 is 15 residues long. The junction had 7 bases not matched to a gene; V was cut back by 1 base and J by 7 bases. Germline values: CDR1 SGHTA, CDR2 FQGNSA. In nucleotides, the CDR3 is TGTGCCAGCAGCTTAGTTTGGGACAGGGTAGGGACCCAGTACTTC. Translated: CASSLVWDRVGTQYF.

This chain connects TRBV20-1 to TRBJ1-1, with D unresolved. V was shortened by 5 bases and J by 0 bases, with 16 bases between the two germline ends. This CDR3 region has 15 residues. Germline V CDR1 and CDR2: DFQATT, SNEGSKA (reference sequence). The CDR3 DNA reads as TGCAGTGCTTCCCGCCGGGAGGGCATGAACACTGAAGCTTTCTTT. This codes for CSASRREGMNTEAFF.

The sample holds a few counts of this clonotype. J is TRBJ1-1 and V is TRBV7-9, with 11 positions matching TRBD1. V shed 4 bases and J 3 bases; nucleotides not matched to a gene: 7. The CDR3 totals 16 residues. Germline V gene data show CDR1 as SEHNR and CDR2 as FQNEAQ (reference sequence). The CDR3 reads CASSSPRDRGDTEAFF. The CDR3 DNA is TGTGCCAGCAGCTCACCAAGGGACAGGGGGGACACTGAAGCTTTCTTT.

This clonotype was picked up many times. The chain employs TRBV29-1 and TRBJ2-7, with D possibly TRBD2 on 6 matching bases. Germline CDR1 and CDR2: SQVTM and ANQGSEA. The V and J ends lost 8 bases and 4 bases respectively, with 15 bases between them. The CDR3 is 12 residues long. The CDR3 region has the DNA TGCAGCCCCGCGGAGGGCAAGTACGAGCAGTACTTC. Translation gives CSPAEGKYEQYF.

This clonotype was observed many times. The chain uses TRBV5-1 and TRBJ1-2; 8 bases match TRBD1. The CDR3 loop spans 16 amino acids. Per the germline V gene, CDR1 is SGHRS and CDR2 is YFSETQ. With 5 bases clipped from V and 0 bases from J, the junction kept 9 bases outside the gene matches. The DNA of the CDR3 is TGCGCCAGCAGTTTTTGGGACAGGACCGCTAACTATGGCTACACCTTC. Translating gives CASSFWDRTANYGYTF.